The 26 T cell receptor beta chains below all came from one sample that was sequenced in a study of technical replicates of blood from a few donors. Assay used: immunoSEQ multiplex PCR; TCRdb lists only in-frame clones, some missing. The data contain some 60,000 clones, about 95% of them seen just once; the ten biggest clones take up 2.5% to 3.5%. The sequenced material came from PBMCs. The receptor set was obtained from a human donor in good health. Some clones in this sample may be carry-over from other donors' samples.

This rearrangement joins TRBV4-1 to TRBJ2-1; 15 bases map to TRBD2. The germline gives CDR1 MGHRA, CDR2 YSYEKL. Germline trimming cut 3 bases from V and 4 bases from J; bases unmatched to any gene: 1. The CDR3 runs to 16 residues. As DNA, the CDR3 is TGCGCCAGCAGCCAGGGGACTAGCGGGGGGTACAATGAGCAGTTCTTC. This translates into CASSQGTSGGYNEQFF.

The V and J genes are TRBV18 and TRBJ2-3; 10 bases are a match to TRBD2. Germline trimming cut 0 bases from V and 3 bases from J; bases unmatched to any gene: 9. The CDR3 runs to 18 residues. Germline values: CDR1 KGHSH, CDR2 LQKENI. The CDR3 here is CASSPPLAGLAYTDTQYF. In nucleotides, the CDR3 is TGTGCCAGCTCACCACCCCTAGCGGGACTAGCGTATACAGATACGCAGTATTTT.

The V call is TRBV29-1, the J call TRBJ2-3; 7 nucleotides align to TRBD2. In germline, CDR1 is SQVTM, CDR2 ANQGSEA. The CDR3 runs to 18 residues. J lost 1 base, V lost 6 bases, and 19 bases had no gene match. The CDR3 DNA reads TGCAGCGTAGATCCGGGGGGAAGTGGTGAGAGTGGCACAGATACGCAGTATTTT. Protein sequence: CSVDPGGSGESGTDTQYF.

This clone is a singleton in its sample. The chain has TRBV12-2 and TRBJ2-7; no DNA check was done on the table's D call, TRBD2. TRBV12-2 represents a pseudogene. The CDR3 covers 19 residues. The CDR3 loop is CASRFRQPGTSGAAYEQYF. The CDR3 DNA sequence: TGTGCAAGTCGCTTCCGTCAGCCCGGGACTAGCGGGGCAGCCTACGAGCAGTACTTC.

The V and J genes are TRBV11-2 and TRBJ2-7; D is ambiguous. The V and J ends lost 1 base and 1 base respectively, with 11 bases between them. The germline CDR1 and CDR2 sequences are SGHAT and FQNNGV. The CDR3 loop spans 15 amino acids. The CDR3 DNA is TGTGCCAGCAGCTTAGGGCAGAAGTCTTCCTACGAGCAGTACTTC. Protein product: CASSLGQKSSYEQYF. Full variable domain (missing parts from reference TRBV11-2 and TRBJ2-7): EAGVAQSPRYKIIEKRQSVAFWCNPISGHATLYWYQQILGQGPKLLIQFQNNGVVDDSQLPKDRFSAERLKGVDSTLKIQPAKLEDSAVYLCASSLGQKSSYEQYFGPGTRLTVT.

This rearrangement joins TRBV2 to TRBJ1-2; the D gene is possibly TRBD1 (6 bases). V shed 4 bases and J shed 2 bases, with 11 bases lying between them. Per germline, CDR1 SNHLY and CDR2 FYNNEI. This CDR3 has 14 amino acids. The CDR3 sequence is CASSGDKGNYGYTF. The CDR3 region has the DNA TGTGCCAGCAGTGGGGACAAGGGGAACTATGGCTACACCTTC.

This clone is labeled medium-sized. The chain links TRBV7-5 to TRBJ2-4; the table's D gene call, TRBD2, was not cross checked with the DNA. TRBV7-5 is labeled a pseudogene. The CDR3 totals 17 residues. CDR3 sequence reads: CARSLGSGGTPKNIQYF. The CDR3 DNA follows: TGTGCCAGAAGCTTAGGTTCGGGAGGGACCCCCAAAAACATTCAGTACTTC.

The V and J genes are TRBV5-1 and TRBJ1-1; TRBD1 is a possible D gene (6 bases). Trimming left V 2 bases short and J 3 bases short, with 11 bases between. This CDR3 is 14 amino acids long. From germline, CDR1 is SGHRS and CDR2 YFSETQ. CDR3 nucleotide sequence: TGCGCCAGCAGCTTCCAGGACAGCTACACTGAAGCTTTCTTT. It encodes CASSFQDSYTEAFF.

This clone has just a few counts. V and J are TRBV6-5 and TRBJ1-1, with a weak D call TRBD1 (5 bases). The CDR3 runs to 15 residues. V lost 0 bases and J lost 5, with 13 bases in between. Germline CDR1 reads MNHEY; CDR2 reads SVGAGI. CDR3 residues: CASSYSGGEGTEAFF. CDR3 sequence (DNA): TGTGCCAGCAGTTACTCCGGAGGGGAGGGGACTGAAGCTTTCTTT.

The V and J genes are TRBV7-2 and TRBJ2-3, with a weak D call TRBD2 (6 bases). In germline, CDR1 is SGHTA, CDR2 FQGNSA. The CDR3 runs to 15 residues. Between the trimmed V and J ends, which lost 3 bases and 1 base, there was a span of 11 bases. The CDR3 region has the DNA TGTGCCAGCAGCTTCGGGGGTCCCCGCACAGATACGCAGTATTTT. Its protein is CASSFGGPRTDTQYF.

A few counts support this clone. The genes are TRBV13 and TRBJ2-5, with 10 bases identical to TRBD1. With 4 bases clipped from V and 4 bases from J, the junction kept 6 bases outside the gene matches. Germline V gives CDR1 PRHDT, CDR2 FYEKMQ (reference sequence). The length of the CDR3 is 15 residues. CDR3 sequence (DNA): TGTGCCAGCAGCTCTCCCTGGACAGGGGGAGAGACCCAGTACTTC. Amino acids: CASSSPWTGGETQYF.

The J gene is TRBJ2-2, the V gene TRBV12-2; the table assigns TRBD2, which was not confirmed against the DNA. TRBV12-2 is a recognized pseudogene. There are 15 residues in the CDR3. The CDR3, as DNA: TGTGCAAGTCGTCCCGCGGAGACGAACACCGGGGAGCTGTTTTTT. Encoded protein: CASRPAETNTGELFF.

This chain joins TRBV6-4 and TRBJ2-1, with no clear D. V gave up 0 bases and J gave up 8 bases, with 14 bases separating them. Germline CDR1 is MRHNA and CDR2 is SNTAGT. The CDR3 spans 15 residues. The CDR3 coding sequence is TGTGCCAGCAGTGACTCGCCCGCGCCGAGGTATGAGCAGTTCTTC. It codes for CASSDSPAPRYEQFF.

The chain carries TRBV4-1 and TRBJ1-6; D call uncertain. CDR3 length: 17 amino acids. V was shortened by 1 base and J by 2 bases, with 12 bases between the two germline ends. CDR1 and CDR2 (germline): MGHRA, YSYEKL. The CDR3 protein is CASSQGAQATYNSPLHF. The CDR3 DNA sequence: TGCGCCAGCAGCCAAGGGGCCCAGGCAACCTATAATTCACCCCTCCACTTT.

This chain connects TRBV5-5 to TRBJ1-1, with a possible D match to TRBD1 (5 bases). CDR3 length equals 14 residues. The V gene's germline CDR1 is SGHKS and CDR2 YYEKEE (reference sequence). With 2 bases removed from V and 1 base from J, the gap between germline ends came to 9 bases. The CDR3 loop reads CASSLARANTEAFF. The CDR3 bases are TGTGCCAGCAGCTTAGCCAGGGCGAACACTGAAGCTTTCTTT.

The genes are TRBV12-5 and TRBJ2-3; TRBD1 matches at 12 bases. CDR3 length: 20 residues. V gave up 1 base and J gave up 0 bases; unmatched junction bases: 11. Germline V lookup: CDR1 LGHNT, CDR2 FRNRAP. The CDR3 protein is CASGLGGQGARDTSTDTQYF. CDR3 in DNA: TGTGCTAGTGGTTTGGGGGGACAGGGGGCGCGGGATACTAGCACAGATACGCAGTATTTT.

V usage is TRBV5-6 and J usage is TRBJ1-5; 10 bases are a match to TRBD1. The CDR3 spans 16 residues. Germline V gene lookup returns CDR1 SGHDT and CDR2 YYEEEE. J gave up 3 bases and V 0 bases, and 3 bases lay outside the gene matches. Here the CDR3 DNA reads TGTGCCAGCAGCTTGGGGACAGGGGGATCCAATCAGCCCCAGCATTTT. Translating gives CASSLGTGGSNQPQHF.

V and J are TRBV15 and TRBJ2-1, with 9 bases matching TRBD1. In germline, CDR1 is LNHNV, CDR2 YYDKDF (reference sequence). The CDR3 is 15 amino acids. V dropped 5 bases and J dropped 1; count of bases not matched to a gene: 3. CDR3 bases: TGTGCCACCAGCGAGGGACAGGGTTCCTACAATGAGCAGTTCTTC. This codes for CATSEGQGSYNEQFF. The full variable domain, in which reference TRBV15 and TRBJ2-1 provide the parts outside the CDR3, is DAMVIQNPRYQVTQFGKPVTLSCSQTLNHNVMYWYQQKSSQAPKLLFHYYDKDFNNEADTPDNFQSRRPNTSFCFLDIRSPGLGDTAMYLCATSEGQGSYNEQFFGPGTRLTVL.

The gene calls are TRBV15 and TRBJ1-2; perhaps TRBD1 as D (6 bases). Trimming pared 0 bases from V and 4 bases from J, leaving 12 bases between. This CDR3 spans 15 amino acids. The V gene's germline CDR1 is LNHNV and CDR2 YYDKDF (reference sequence). This CDR3 reads CATSREGGQTYGYTF. The DNA of the CDR3 is TGTGCCACCAGCAGAGAAGGTGGACAGACCTATGGCTACACCTTC.

This clone turned up a few times. The CDR3 is CASSGGRQGGQPQHF. The CDR3 DNA reads as TGTGCCAGCAGTGGGGGGAGACAAGGGGGCCAGCCCCAGCATTTT. V usage is TRBV6-1 and J usage is TRBJ1-5; 7 nucleotides align to TRBD1. V shed 4 bases, J shed 7 bases, and the junction held 10 bases outside the gene matches. Germline CDR1 is MNHNS and CDR2 is SASEGT. The CDR3 is made up of 15 amino acids.

This chain uses TRBV4-2 with TRBJ2-1, with TRBD2 matching 7 bases. The CDR3 length is 16 residues. Losses at the gene ends were 3 bases for V and 7 bases for J; bases not matched to a gene: 12. Germline V CDR1 and CDR2: LGHNA, YNFKEQ. CDR3: CASSQDLAAVANEQFF. CDR3 sequence (DNA): TGTGCCAGCAGCCAGGATCTAGCGGCAGTAGCGAATGAGCAGTTCTTC.

This clone appeared a single time. CDR3: CASSGYGQETDTQYF. The CDR3 DNA follows: TGTGCCAGCAGCGGATACGGACAAGAAACAGATACGCAGTATTTT. V and J are TRBV9 and TRBJ2-3, with D tentatively TRBD1 (5 bases). The CDR3 totals 15 residues. Germline assignment: CDR1 SGDLS and CDR2 YYNGEE. Trimming removed 3 bases at V and 3 bases at J, with 14 bases between. Combining the CDR3 with reference TRBV9 and TRBJ2-3 gives the whole variable domain DSGVTQTPKHLITATGQRVTLRCSPRSGDLSVYWYQQSLDQGLQFLIQYYNGEERAKGNILERFSAQQFPDLHSELNLSSLELGDSALYFCASSGYGQETDTQYFGPGTRLTVL.

This clone was seen only once. The V call is TRBV27, the J call TRBJ2-3, with 8 bases aligning to TRBD2. V shed 5 bases, J shed 0 bases, and the junction held 4 bases outside the gene matches. CDR1 is MNHEY, CDR2 SMNVEV, per germline (reference sequence). This CDR3 has 15 amino acids. The CDR3 spells CASSRSGMSTDTQYF. CDR3 nucleotide sequence: TGTGCCAGCAGTCGTAGCGGGATGAGCACAGATACGCAGTATTTT.

The rearrangement links TRBV4-2 to TRBJ2-3, with 8 nucleotides matching TRBD2. Trimming removed 0 bases from V and 0 bases from J; junction bases left unmatched: 8. Germline CDR1 is LGHNA and CDR2 is YNFKEQ. This CDR3 contains 18 residues. The CDR3 protein is CASSQDSGGGGSTDTQYF. The CDR3 DNA sequence: TGTGCCAGCAGCCAAGATTCGGGGGGGGGCGGTAGCACAGATACGCAGTATTTT.

The chain carries TRBV19 and TRBJ2-3, with TRBD2 identical over 13 bases. Germline CDR1 LNHDA, CDR2 SQIVND (reference sequence). The J segment lost 3 bases and the V segment lost 4 bases, leaving 1 base of the junction unmatched. The CDR3 runs to 15 residues. CDR3 bases: TGTGCCAGTAGTACACTAGCGGGGGGGACAGATACGCAGTATTTT. Translated, it gives CASSTLAGGTDTQYF.

This clone was detected only once. The chain is built from TRBV19 and TRBJ1-5; D perhaps matches TRBD1 (6 bases). The CDR3 runs 14 residues. The V end lost 4 bases, the J end lost 5 bases, and 12 bases lay between the germline ends. Germline V gene lookup returns CDR1 LNHDA and CDR2 SQIVND (reference sequence). The CDR3 DNA reads TGTGCCAGTAGTACTACGACAGGCCATCAGCCCCAGCATTTT. Amino acids: CASSTTTGHQPQHF. The variable domain in full, completed from reference TRBV19 and TRBJ1-5, reads DGGITQSPKYLFRKEGQNVTLSCEQNLNHDAMYWYRQDPGQGLRLIYYSQIVNDFQKGDIAEGYSVSREKKESFPLTVTSAQKNPTAFYLCASSTTTGHQPQHFGDGTRLSIL.